Below are 26 T cell receptor beta chains sequenced from a single sample in a study of blood T cell repertoires in COVID-19. The data were produced by immunoSEQ multiplex PCR, yet TCRdb's version contains in-frame clones alone and is incomplete. The sample has some 150,000 clones, approximately 83% seen once. Sequenced: peripheral blood. The receptors stem from a woman aged 60 to 75 with acute or convalescent COVID-19.

The chain is built from TRBV7-2 and TRBJ2-7, with 8 bases that match TRBD1. Trimming at V came to 5 bases and at J to 5 bases, leaving 5 bases not matched to a gene. CDR3 length equals 13 residues. The germline gives CDR1 SGHTA, CDR2 FQGNSA. The CDR3 here is CASSRRTGNEQYF. The CDR3 region has the DNA TGTGCCAGCAGCCGAAGGACAGGGAACGAGCAGTACTTC.

The J gene is TRBJ1-5, the V gene TRBV25-1; the match to TRBD1 covers 7 bases. The CDR3 spans 16 residues. CDR1 and CDR2 from the germline V gene are MGHDK and SYGVNS. Unmatched junction bases numbered 12, after V lost 6 bases and J lost 4 bases. The CDR3 spells CASSEGGRLRNQPQHF. DNA of the CDR3: TGTGCCAGCAGCGAAGGGGGCAGGTTAAGGAATCAGCCCCAGCATTTT.

DNA for the CDR3: TGTGCCAGCAGCTTATTGGAGATGAACACTGAAGCTTTCTTT. Translating gives CASSLLEMNTEAFF. The rearrangement uses TRBV7-9 and TRBJ1-1; no definite D call. CDR1 and CDR2 (germline): SEHNR, FQNEAQ (reference sequence). This CDR3 spans 14 amino acids. The ends were cut back, 2 bases at V and 0 bases at J, with 7 bases in the middle. The full variable domain, its missing parts supplied by reference TRBV7-9 and TRBJ1-1, is DTGVSQNPRHKITKRGQNVTFRCDPISEHNRLYWYRQTLGQGPEFLTYFQNEAQLEKSRLLSDRFSAERPKGSFSTLEIQRTEQGDSAMYLCASSLLEMNTEAFFGQGTRLTVV.

Turning to this clone: Other DNA sequences in this sample translate to the same CDR3. The J gene is TRBJ1-6, the V gene TRBV5-1; 7 bases map to TRBD1. Germline-derived CDR1 and CDR2 are SGHRS and YFSETQ. The CDR3 spans 14 residues. The trim removed 4 bases at V and 10 bases at J, leaving 8 bases unmatched. The CDR3: CASSPGQVGSPLHF. CDR3 in DNA: TGCGCCAGCAGCCCCGGACAGGTTGGGTCACCCCTCCACTTT.

The chain recombines TRBV7-9 with TRBJ2-7; D is undetermined. V lost 5 bases, J lost 0 bases, and 5 bases lay in between. The germline V gene has CDR1 SEHNR and CDR2 FQNEAQ (reference sequence). CDR3 length: 12 amino acids. The CDR3 loop reads CASSPISYEQYV. The CDR3, as DNA: TGTGCCAGCAGCCCCATCTCCTACGAGCAGTACGTC.

The V gene is TRBV3-1 (or the pseudogene TRBV3-2), the J gene TRBJ1-5; no firm D call. Trimming took off 1 base at V and 3 bases at J, with 10 bases between the two ends. Per the germline V gene, CDR1 is LGHDT and CDR2 is YNNKEL (reference sequence). This CDR3 contains 15 residues. CDR3 in DNA: TGTGCCAGCAGCCAAGCCCCAGGTTACAATCAGCCCCAGCATTTT. Protein product: CASSQAPGYNQPQHF.

The chain joins TRBV9 to TRBJ2-5; TRBD1 matches 9 bases. The CDR3 has 14 amino acids. Germline loops: CDR1 SGDLS, CDR2 YYNGEE. V shed 3 bases, J shed 4 bases, and the junction held 4 bases outside the gene matches. The CDR3 region is CASSGRTGVETQYF. The CDR3 DNA follows: TGTGCCAGCAGCGGGAGGACAGGGGTAGAGACCCAGTACTTC.

The sample holds one count of this clone. The chain uses TRBV9 and TRBJ1-1; possible D gene TRBD1, 6 bases. The ends were cut back, 2 bases at V and 1 base at J, with 12 bases in the middle. This CDR3 spans 15 amino acids. The V gene's germline CDR1 is SGDLS and CDR2 YYNGEE. This chain's CDR3 is CASSVGAVSNTEAFF. CDR3 in DNA: TGTGCCAGCAGCGTGGGGGCGGTATCGAACACTGAAGCTTTCTTT.

The chain combines TRBV28 with TRBJ2-3; 10 positions agree with TRBD2. V shed 4 bases and J 4 bases; nucleotides not matched to a gene: 8. The CDR3 has 16 amino acids. Germline values: CDR1 MDHEN, CDR2 SYDVKM. CDR3: CASSSPAGGASDTQYF. The CDR3 nucleotides read TGTGCCAGCAGTTCGCCAGCGGGGGGGGCCTCAGATACGCAGTATTTT.

The J gene is TRBJ2-3, the V gene TRBV25-1; TRBD2 matches at 8 bases. The V gene end was trimmed by 2 bases and the J gene end by 5 bases; junction bases not matched to a gene: 6. Looked up from germline, CDR1 is MGHDK and CDR2 is SYGVNS. CDR3 size: 15 residues. CDR3 nucleotide sequence: TGTGCCAGCAGTGAACGGGGGGGGCCGGTAGATACGCAGTATTTT. As protein: CASSERGGPVDTQYF.

As to this clone: The sample carries other DNA sequences with the same CDR3. V usage is TRBV6-5 and J usage is TRBJ1-1; D unresolved. Germline V CDR1 and CDR2: MNHEY, SVGAGI. The CDR3 covers 13 residues. V was shortened by 5 bases and J by 2 bases, with 9 bases between the two germline ends. The CDR3 reads CASSPRTNTEAFF. CDR3 in DNA: TGTGCCAGCAGTCCCCGGACTAACACTGAAGCTTTCTTT.

The chain has TRBV28 and TRBJ1-3; unclear D gene. V lost 8 bases and J lost 1, with 15 bases in between. Germline V CDR1 and CDR2: MDHEN, SYDVKM. The CDR3 consists of 15 residues. In DNA form, the CDR3 reads TGTGCCAGCGGGGTCCTGGGAGCATCTGGAAACACCATATATTTT. As protein: CASGVLGASGNTIYF.

The CDR3 DNA reads TGTGCCAGCAGCGGAACAGGGTCGACTGAAGCTTTCTTT. Protein sequence: CASSGTGSTEAFF. The rearrangement uses TRBV9 and TRBJ1-1, with D possibly being TRBD1 (6 bases). The germline CDR1 and CDR2 sequences are SGDLS and YYNGEE. V lost 3 bases to trimming and J lost 5 bases, with 11 bases between them. The length of the CDR3 is 13 residues. Using reference TRBV9 and TRBJ1-1 for the parts outside the CDR3, the full variable domain is DSGVTQTPKHLITATGQRVTLRCSPRSGDLSVYWYQQSLDQGLQFLIQYYNGEERAKGNILERFSAQQFPDLHSELNLSSLELGDSALYFCASSGTGSTEAFFGQGTRLTVV.

The CDR3, as DNA: TGTGCCAGCAGCTTAAAGGGCCAGGGGGGCACCGGGGAGCTGTTTTTT. Protein sequence: CASSLKGQGGTGELFF. The genes are TRBV7-3 and TRBJ2-2; tentatively, D is TRBD1 (7 bases). Germline lookup yields CDR1 SGHTA and CDR2 FQGTGA. Trimming took 1 base from V and 4 from J, leaving 13 bases between them. CDR3 length: 16 residues.

This rearrangement joins TRBV19 to TRBJ1-1, with D tentatively TRBD1 (6 bases). V was trimmed by 2 bases and J by 6 bases, leaving 16 bases between them. Germline V gives CDR1 LNHDA, CDR2 SQIVND (reference sequence). This CDR3 has 15 residues. The CDR3 spells CASSISRGVGAEAFF. CDR3 bases: TGTGCCAGTAGTATAAGCAGGGGAGTAGGGGCTGAAGCTTTCTTT.

CDR3 sequence reads: CASSLRASGTDTQYF. CDR3 sequence (DNA): TGTGCCAGCAGCCTTCGGGCTAGCGGGACAGATACGCAGTATTTT. This chain joins TRBV9 and TRBJ2-3, with TRBD2 identical over 8 bases. Trimming took 4 bases from V and 3 from J; bases not matched to a gene: 7. Germline assignment: CDR1 SGDLS and CDR2 YYNGEE. The CDR3 length is 15 residues. Full variable domain (missing parts from reference TRBV9 and TRBJ2-3): DSGVTQTPKHLITATGQRVTLRCSPRSGDLSVYWYQQSLDQGLQFLIQYYNGEERAKGNILERFSAQQFPDLHSELNLSSLELGDSALYFCASSLRASGTDTQYFGPGTRLTVL.

This CDR3 reads CAGTGQNNSPLHF. CDR3 in DNA: TGTGCCGGGACAGGGCAGAATAATTCACCCCTCCACTTT. The chain couples TRBV30 to TRBJ1-6; 9 bases map to TRBD1. Germline trimming cut 8 bases from V and 5 bases from J; bases unmatched to any gene: 4. Germline V gene sequence: CDR1 GTSNPN, CDR2 SVGIG (reference sequence). This CDR3 contains 13 residues.

The chain is built from TRBV11-2 and TRBJ1-3, with 11 bases lining up with TRBD1. CDR3 length equals 16 residues. Germline CDR1 SGHAT, CDR2 FQNNGV. The junction had 6 bases not matched to a gene; V was cut back by 5 bases and J by 3 bases. The CDR3 nucleotides read TGTGCCAGCAGCCCCGGACAGGGGGCGGTTGGAAACACCATATATTTT. Protein sequence: CASSPGQGAVGNTIYF.

V usage is TRBV7-9 and J usage is TRBJ2-7, with D perhaps matching TRBD1 (6 bases). V lost 1 base and J 7 bases, leaving 20 bases between the germline ends. Germline lookup yields CDR1 SEHNR and CDR2 FQNEAQ (reference sequence). The CDR3 contains 16 residues. The CDR3 coding sequence is TGTGCCAGCAGCTTAGGGGAGTACAGGGACAAGGATGAGCAGTACTTC. Translation: CASSLGEYRDKDEQYF.

The chain links TRBV27 to TRBJ1-4; 10 bases match TRBD1. The CDR3 length is 14 residues. Germline V gene sequence: CDR1 MNHEY, CDR2 SMNVEV (reference sequence). With V trimmed by 4 bases and J by 8 bases, 4 bases remained unmatched. The CDR3 DNA is TGTGCCAGCAGTTCGGGACAGGGGAGGGAAAAACTGTTTTTT. Translation: CASSSGQGREKLFF.

This clone appeared a few times. The V and J genes are TRBV5-1 and TRBJ1-4; TRBD1 agrees at 7 bases. V was pared by 2 bases and J by 4 bases, with 2 bases of the junction left unmatched. This CDR3 comprises 14 residues. CDR1 and CDR2 (germline): SGHRS, YFSETQ. The chain's CDR3 is CASSLQGFNEKLFF. CDR3 bases: TGCGCCAGCAGCTTACAGGGGTTTAATGAAAAACTGTTTTTT.

This clone occurred once. The rearrangement uses TRBV18 and TRBJ1-1; no firm D call. V gave up 0 bases and J gave up 3 bases, with 8 bases separating them. The germline V gene has CDR1 KGHSH and CDR2 LQKENI. This CDR3 spans 14 amino acids. The CDR3 nucleotides are TGTGCCAGCTCACCACCGTCGGTAGACACTGAAGCTTTCTTT. Its protein product is CASSPPSVDTEAFF.

The chain uses TRBV23-1 and TRBJ1-5; unclear D gene. TRBV23-1 is reported as an ORF; its role is uncertain. The CDR3 is 12 residues long. V lost 1 base and J lost 9, with 7 bases in between. The CDR3 nucleotides are TGCGCCAGCAGTCAATATTGTCGGCCCCAGCATTTT. It translates to CASSQYCRPQHF.

This clone has just a few counts. The V gene is TRBV5-1, the J gene TRBJ2-1, with D perhaps TRBD1 (5 bases). The CDR3 extends over 15 amino acids. Germline CDR1 and CDR2: SGHRS and YFSETQ. V was cut by 4 bases and J by 6 bases, with 17 bases left in between. The DNA for the CDR3 is TGCGCCAGCAGCCCAGGACACCAGCTGGGCAATGAGCAGTTCTTC. It specifies CASSPGHQLGNEQFF.

DNA for the CDR3: TGTGCCAGCAGTTACATGTGGGGGGGCACGAGAAGCACAGATACGCAGTATTTT. Translation gives CASSYMWGGTRSTDTQYF. The J gene is TRBJ2-3, the V gene TRBV6-2 or TRBV6-3; a weak D match, TRBD2 (7 bases). The V end lost 2 bases, the J end lost 0 bases, and 18 bases lay between the germline ends. Germline assignment: CDR1 MNHEY and CDR2 SVGEGT. The CDR3 has 18 residues.

The rearrangement uses TRBV4-1 and TRBJ2-5; possibly TRBD1 for D (6 bases). V was trimmed by 4 bases and J by 4 bases, leaving 16 bases between them. Germline V gene data show CDR1 as MGHRA and CDR2 as YSYEKL. The CDR3 is made up of 15 amino acids. CDR3 amino acids: CASSPYDRKRETQYF. The CDR3 nucleotides read TGCGCCAGCAGCCCATACGACAGGAAGAGAGAGACCCAGTACTTC.